The text below deals with one TCR beta chain. This clone was recorded only once. This receptor's antigen is unknown. No qualities accompany the bases; no much larger clone lies one base away. The meaning of the sample's time point label: baseline before first vaccination. Samples from vaccinated people were obtained from the UK trials COV001 and COV002, which included a single-blind randomized controlled phase 2/3 trial of AZD1222 (ChAdOx1 nCoV-19) in healthy adults. For TCRbeta chain sequencing, PBMC samples from trial participants were taken at day 0 and at day 28 after the second dose. The CDR3 runs 14 amino acids, cysteine and phenylalanine included. Only the CDR3 portion is preserved as DNA: 42 bases, with reading frame beginning at the first base. Trimming takes 3 bases from V and 4 bases from J, and the germline ends sit 13 bases apart. From a lookup of the germline V gene, CDR1 and CDR2 are SGHRS and YFSETQ.

The CDR3 regions of human TCRbeta chains were analyzed by immunosequencing. The paper's data handling went like this. Repertoire TCRs were checked for matches against a reference library of SARS-CoV-2-specific TCRs that had been generated using the MIRA antigen-specificity platform. Breadth was defined as the fraction of unique TCRs that were SARS-CoV-2-associated, and depth was defined as the fraction of total T cells that were SARS-CoV-2-associated. Using the MIRA data, each spike-specific TCR was assigned both to the spike region to which the TCR was reactive and to a CD4 or CD8 class. Log10-transformed breadth and depth values were compared by one-way ANOVA with Sidak's multiple comparisons tests. The table was pulled from immuneACCESS by TCRdb, which kept in-frame rearrangements only. Such tables lose some clones; where checked, under half of the loss comes from unresolved V genes, and the rest has no known cause. V and J calls plus clone size are reproduced from that table; the DNA served to infer D and trimming. The sample table shows some 150,000 clones, and 93% are seen once. Approximately 2% of the sample lies in the top ten.

This record comes from a study of T cell responses to AZD1222 COVID-19 vaccine listed by TCRdb under 2021. With respect to the entire study: AZD1222 recipients whose second dose came at about 4 weeks and those whose second dose came at about 12 weeks were combined into one group, since spike-specific TCR depth and breadth did not differ between the two schedules. TCR sequencing was performed for some 250 trial participants, of whom around 200 were given two doses of AZD1222 and around 26 were given two doses of MenACWY control vaccine. Trial participants were enrolled by age into subgroups of 18-55, 56-69 and 70-plus years, and approximately 150, 30 and 60 TCR-sequenced participants, respectively, were included in these subgroups.

Here is what the overall study found, with its caveats: Reportedly, close to half of the unique spike-specific TCRs recognized epitopes lying outside the regions that are mutated in the B.1.351 and B.1.1.7 variants. Conclusions about previously exposed vaccinees are limited because only five to seven AZD1222 recipients were SARS-CoV-2 seropositive at baseline. After two AZD1222 doses, spike-specific TCR breadth and depth were significantly higher than at day 0 and than in MenACWY recipients. Participants were mostly white British, with more females than males. The authors suggested clonal diversity may have been underestimated. No day 14 peak-response samples were available, so repertoires were characterized only after the peak T cell response. In the small 56-69-year group, the increase in depth fell short of significance, most likely because of low power. Vaccine-associated CD4 TCRs spanned the whole spike protein, with dominant responses in regions 160-218 and 743-854.

This specimen consisted of peripheral blood, obtained on day 0 of AZD1222 vaccination. The receptor's source is an adult in good health. Rearrangement joined TRBV5-1 to TRBJ1-1; the D gene is perhaps TRBD1, from 6 matching bases. The bases read TGCGCCAGCAGCTCGATCGAGGGGGTCACTGAAGCTTTCTTT. Translation gives CASSSIEGVTEAFF.